A single TCR beta chain is shown here with its context. This sample is part of a study of cytomegalovirus exposure and HLA in healthy donors. The CDR3 sequence is 15 residues long. V was cut by 9 bases and J by 0 bases, with 15 bases left in between. The germline V gene has CDR1 MNHEY and CDR2 SVGAGI. Amplification used 60 Vbeta primers and 13 Jbeta primers. Here immunoSEQ multiplex PCR was the method, and the copy in TCRdb shows in-frame clones only, minus some. The data hold 55,000 to 65,000 clones, with about 69% observed a single time. The sequence was obtained from a man aged 25-40 years in good health and CMV-seropositive. The rearrangement uses TRBV6-5 and TRBJ1-3; a possible D gene is TRBD1 (6 bases). Sequences were obtained from PBMCs. CDR3 sequence: CASRQASYSGNTIYF. In DNA form, the CDR3 reads TGTGCCAGTAGACAGGCTTCTTACTCTGGAAACACCATATATTTT.